This T cell receptor beta chain was sequenced during a study of T cells in Graves' hyperthyroidism and ophthalmopathy. Losses at the gene ends were 2 bases for V and 0 bases for J; bases not matched to a gene: 2. Germline V gene sequence: CDR1 DFQATT, CDR2 SNEGSKA (reference sequence). This CDR3 region has 14 residues. Amplified TCR beta CDR3 regions derived from RNA transcripts. A set of HTBI primers served as the primers for a first-round RT-PCR of the TCR CDR3. In TCRdb, the multiplex PCR reads were re-called with MiXCR into one record per CDR3 protein. The sample gives some 560,000 distinct CDR3 sequences, about a sixth of which show up once; roughly 7.3% is in the top ten. Hyperthyroidism had been newly diagnosed in patients aged 18 to 65, and its duration was under 2 months. Thyroid ultrasound and orbital computed tomography, with clinical symptoms and serum thyroxine and TRAb, informed diagnoses.

This clonotype was seen repeatedly, ten times or more. The J gene is TRBJ2-3, the V gene TRBV20-1; TRBD1 matches at 7 bases. The material sequenced was blood. The receptor comes from a woman aged 25 to 39 with Graves' hyperthyroidism. This CDR3 is CSARRDSSTDTQYF. CDR3 nucleotides: TGCAGTGCTAGACGGGACAGCAGCACAGATACGCAGTATTTT.